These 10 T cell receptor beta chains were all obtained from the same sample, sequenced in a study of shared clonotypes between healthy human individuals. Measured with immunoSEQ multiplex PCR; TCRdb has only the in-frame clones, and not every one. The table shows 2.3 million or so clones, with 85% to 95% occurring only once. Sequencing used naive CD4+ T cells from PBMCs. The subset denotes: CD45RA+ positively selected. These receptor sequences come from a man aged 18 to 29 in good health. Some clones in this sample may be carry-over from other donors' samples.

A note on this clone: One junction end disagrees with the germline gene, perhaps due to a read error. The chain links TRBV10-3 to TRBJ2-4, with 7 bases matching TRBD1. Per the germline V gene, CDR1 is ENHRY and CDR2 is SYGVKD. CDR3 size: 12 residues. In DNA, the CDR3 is TGTGCGTCAGGGGGAGCCCAAAACATTCAGTACTTC. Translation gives CASGGAQNIQYF.

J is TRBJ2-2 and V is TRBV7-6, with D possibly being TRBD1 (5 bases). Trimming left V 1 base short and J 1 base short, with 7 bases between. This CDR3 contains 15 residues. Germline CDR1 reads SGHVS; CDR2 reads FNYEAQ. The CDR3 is CASSLGGQNTGELFF. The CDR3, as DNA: TGTGCCAGCAGCTTAGGGGGCCAGAACACCGGGGAGCTGTTTTTT.

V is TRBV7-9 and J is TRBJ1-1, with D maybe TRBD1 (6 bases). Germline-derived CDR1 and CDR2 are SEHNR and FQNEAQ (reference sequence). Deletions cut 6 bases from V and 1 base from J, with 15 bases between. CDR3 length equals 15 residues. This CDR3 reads CASRFHDRPNTEAFF. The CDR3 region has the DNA TGTGCCAGCAGATTTCACGACAGGCCGAACACTGAAGCTTTCTTT. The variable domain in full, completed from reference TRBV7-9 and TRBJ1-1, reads DTGVSQNPRHKITKRGQNVTFRCDPISEHNRLYWYRQTLGQGPEFLTYFQNEAQLEKSRLLSDRFSAERPKGSFSTLEIQRTEQGDSAMYLCASRFHDRPNTEAFFGQGTRLTVV.

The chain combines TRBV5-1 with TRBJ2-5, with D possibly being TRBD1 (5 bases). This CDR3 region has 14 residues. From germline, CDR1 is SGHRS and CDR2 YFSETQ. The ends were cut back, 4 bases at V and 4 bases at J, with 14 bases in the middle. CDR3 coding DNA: TGCGCCAGCAGCCCCGACACAGGCCCAGAGACCCAGTACTTC. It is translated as CASSPDTGPETQYF.

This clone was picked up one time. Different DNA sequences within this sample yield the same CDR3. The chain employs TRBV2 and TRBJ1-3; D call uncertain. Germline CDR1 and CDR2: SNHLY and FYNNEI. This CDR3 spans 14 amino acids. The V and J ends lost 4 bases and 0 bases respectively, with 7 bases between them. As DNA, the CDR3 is TGTGCCAGCAGTGGCAGGTCCTCTGGAAACACCATATATTTT. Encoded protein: CASSGRSSGNTIYF.

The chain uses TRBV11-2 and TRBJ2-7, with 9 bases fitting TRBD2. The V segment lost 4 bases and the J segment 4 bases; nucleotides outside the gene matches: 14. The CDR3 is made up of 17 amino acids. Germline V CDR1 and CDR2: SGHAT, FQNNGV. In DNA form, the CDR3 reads TGTGCCAGCAGCTACCTCTATGGCGGGAGGGCCAAATACGAGCAGTACTTC. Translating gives CASSYLYGGRAKYEQYF.

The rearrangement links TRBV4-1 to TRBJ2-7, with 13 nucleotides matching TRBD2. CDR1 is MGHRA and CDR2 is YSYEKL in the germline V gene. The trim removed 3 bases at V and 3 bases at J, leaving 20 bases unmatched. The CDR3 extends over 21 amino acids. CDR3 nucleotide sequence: TGCGCCAGCAGCCAGTTCAAGACCGGGACTAGCGGGATAAATTGGTTCTACGAGCAGTACTTC. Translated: CASSQFKTGTSGINWFYEQYF.

The CDR3 spells CASGRNRAYQETQYF. CDR3 sequence (DNA): TGTGCCAGCGGAAGAAACAGGGCCTACCAAGAGACCCAGTACTTC. The chain is built from TRBV6-1 and TRBJ2-5; D perhaps matches TRBD1 (6 bases). The CDR3 is 15 amino acids. Looked up from germline, CDR1 is MNHNS and CDR2 is SASEGT. V was trimmed by 8 bases and J by 0 bases, leaving 16 bases between them.

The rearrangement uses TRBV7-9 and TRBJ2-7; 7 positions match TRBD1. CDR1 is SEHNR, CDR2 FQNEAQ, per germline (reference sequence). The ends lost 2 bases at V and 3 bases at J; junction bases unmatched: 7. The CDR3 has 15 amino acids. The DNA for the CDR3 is TGTGCCAGCAGCTTAAGGGCAGGGGGAAGCTACGAGCAGTACTTC. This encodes CASSLRAGGSYEQYF.

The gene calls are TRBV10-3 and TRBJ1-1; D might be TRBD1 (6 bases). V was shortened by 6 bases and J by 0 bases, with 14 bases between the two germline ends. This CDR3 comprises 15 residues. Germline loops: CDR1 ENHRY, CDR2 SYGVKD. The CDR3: CAISASDRLNTEAFF. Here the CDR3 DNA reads TGTGCCATCAGCGCTTCGGACAGACTGAACACTGAAGCTTTCTTT.